Each of the 24 T cell receptor beta chains below was sequenced from the same sample in a study of human T cells and chemical hapten exposure. MiXCR, run by TCRdb on the RACE reads, gives a single entry per CDR3 protein. The table records approximately 91,000 distinct CDR3 sequences, 11% of them present only once. Sample time point: patch test 2, 6 weeks after DPC sensitization. Documented treatment: therapeutic diphenylcyclopropenone sensitization with weekly scalp DPC. Sequences were derived from whole blood, sampled in connection with sensitization to the hapten diphenylcyclopropenone (DPC). These receptors all come from a man younger than 30 with alopecia areata. Some clones in this sample may be carry-over from other donors' samples.

This clonotype was observed many times. This chain links TRBV5-8 with TRBJ2-5; 7 positions agree with TRBD1. With V trimmed by 0 bases and J by 0 bases, 2 bases remained unmatched. Germline V gene sequence: CDR1 SGHTS, CDR2 YDEGEE. The CDR3 length is 15 residues. CDR3 in DNA: TGTGCCAGCAGCTTGGAAGGGACAGACCAAGAGACCCAGTACTTC. As protein: CASSLEGTDQETQYF.

The V gene is TRBV11-2, the J gene TRBJ1-2; D is possibly TRBD1 (5 bases). Germline CDR1 is SGHAT and CDR2 is FQNNGV. V was shortened by 5 bases and J by 3 bases, with 10 bases between the two germline ends. CDR3 size: 13 residues. The CDR3 nucleotides read TGTGCCAGCAGCCAGGACATTTACTATGGCTACACCTTC. This gives the protein CASSQDIYYGYTF.

This clonotype occurred many times. This chain connects TRBV11-2 to TRBJ2-3; no clear D. V was cut by 2 bases and J by 9 bases, with 6 bases left in between. Germline loops: CDR1 SGHAT, CDR2 FQNNGV. The CDR3 has 11 amino acids. The CDR3 spells CASSLTQTQYF. The CDR3 DNA reads as TGTGCCAGCAGCTTAACCCAGACGCAGTATTTT.

This clonotype came up many times. This chain links TRBV12-3 or TRBV12-4 with TRBJ2-5; 7 bases match TRBD2. Trimming removed 5 bases from V and 7 bases from J; junction bases left unmatched: 10. The CDR3 spans 14 residues. DNA of the CDR3: TGTGCCAGCAGTCCCCCTTCTAGCGGCATGACCCAGTACTTC. Its translation is CASSPPSSGMTQYF.

The chain has TRBV24-1 and TRBJ1-2, with D possibly being TRBD1 (6 bases). The CDR3 extends over 13 amino acids. From germline, CDR1 is KGHDR and CDR2 SFDVKD. V dropped 3 bases and J dropped 2 bases, with 6 bases sitting between them. The CDR3 nucleotides read TGTGCCACCAGTGATGGACAGAACTATGGCTACACCTTC. Its translation: CATSDGQNYGYTF.

The chain is built from TRBV27 and TRBJ2-7; D remains unclear. The CDR3 totals 14 residues. CDR1 and CDR2 (germline): MNHEY, SMNVEV (reference sequence). V was cut by 0 bases and J by 3 bases, with 9 bases left in between. CDR3 coding DNA: TGTGCCAGCAGTTTATCTACGGGCCTCTACGAGCAGTACTTC. This codes for CASSLSTGLYEQYF.

The V and J genes are TRBV5-1 and TRBJ2-2; D may be TRBD2 (5 bases). V lost 0 bases and J 5 bases, leaving 5 bases between the germline ends. Germline V gene sequence: CDR1 SGHRS, CDR2 YFSETQ. There are 13 residues in the CDR3. CDR3 protein: CASSLGGTGELFF. In DNA, the CDR3 is TGCGCCAGCAGCTTGGGAGGGACCGGGGAGCTGTTTTTT.

This clonotype was observed a handful of times. The chain uses TRBV29-1 and TRBJ2-2; TRBD1 or TRBD2 may be the D gene (6 bases each). The CDR3 has 14 amino acids. The V end was cut by 4 bases, the J end by 3 bases, with 12 bases between. Germline CDR1 is SQVTM and CDR2 is ANQGSEA. The CDR3 region is CSVGGGRDTGELFF. The CDR3 DNA reads TGCAGCGTTGGAGGGGGGCGTGACACCGGGGAGCTGTTTTTT.

This clonotype was seen at least ten times. This sequence joins TRBV29-1 and TRBJ2-1; possibly TRBD1 for D (5 bases). This CDR3 has 12 residues. Germline V gene sequence: CDR1 SQVTM, CDR2 ANQGSEA. The ends were cut back, 6 bases at V and 12 bases at J, with 18 bases in the middle. The DNA of the CDR3 is TGCAGCGTGCAGACAGACTCCTCGGTGCAGTTCTTC. Translation gives CSVQTDSSVQFF.

This clonotype came up many times. The rearrangement uses TRBV11-2 and TRBJ2-2; D might be TRBD1 (6 bases). CDR1 and CDR2 from the germline V gene are SGHAT and FQNNGV. The CDR3 consists of 15 residues. Trimming removed 2 bases from V and 1 base from J, with 8 bases in between. In DNA, the CDR3 is TGTGCCAGCAGCTTAAGGACAGTGAACACCGGGGAGCTGTTTTTT. It encodes CASSLRTVNTGELFF.

The chain recombines TRBV28 with TRBJ2-5, with 7 bases that match TRBD2. The V gene's germline CDR1 is MDHEN and CDR2 SYDVKM. Trimming removed 7 bases from V and 4 bases from J; junction bases left unmatched: 12. The CDR3 sequence is 15 residues long. CDR3 bases: TGTGCCAGCACTACTGGCGGGGGTGAGGGAGAGACCCAGTACTTC. It specifies CASTTGGGEGETQYF.

This clonotype was seen a few times. The chain carries TRBV10-2 and TRBJ1-3, with 10 positions matching TRBD1. V shed 8 bases, J shed 0 bases, and the junction held 13 bases outside the gene matches. The CDR3 sequence is 18 residues long. Per germline, CDR1 WSHSY and CDR2 SAAADI. The CDR3 loop is CASVPGTGAFLSGNTIYF. CDR3 sequence (DNA): TGCGCCAGCGTTCCCGGGACAGGGGCCTTCCTCTCTGGAAACACCATATATTTT.

In the case of this clonotype: Possible read error: a much larger clone is one base away. Because the CDR3 is missing its conserved closing phenylalanine or tryptophan, this is likely a read error. The rearrangement uses TRBV27 and TRBJ1-5, with D perhaps matching TRBD1 (5 bases). CDR1 and CDR2 (germline): MNHEY, SMNVEV (reference sequence). Trimming removed 1 base at V and 7 bases at J, with 14 bases between. The CDR3 totals 15 residues. The DNA of the CDR3 is TGTGCCAGCAGTTTATATGTGGGGGAAGGGCAGCCCCAGCATCTT. Residues: CASSLYVGEGQPQHL.

The chain links TRBV19 to TRBJ2-7; a weak D match, TRBD1 (5 bases). The CDR3 runs 13 residues. V was shortened by 5 bases and J by 5 bases, with 13 bases between the two germline ends. CDR1 and CDR2 from the germline V gene are LNHDA and SQIVND (reference sequence). CDR3 sequence (DNA): TGTGCCAGTAGTCTAAGGTTCAGGGACGAGCAGTACTTC. Protein product: CASSLRFRDEQYF. Based on the CDR3 plus reference TRBV19 and TRBJ2-7, the full variable domain is DGGITQSPKYLFRKEGQNVTLSCEQNLNHDAMYWYRQDPGQGLRLIYYSQIVNDFQKGDIAEGYSVSREKKESFPLTVTSAQKNPTAFYLCASSLRFRDEQYFGPGTRLTVT.

This chain links TRBV7-2 with TRBJ2-2; D gene uncertain. This CDR3 comprises 14 residues. In germline, CDR1 is SGHTA, CDR2 FQGNSA. Trimming removed 6 bases from V and 0 bases from J, with 8 bases in between. CDR3 sequence: CASRSSTNTGELFF. Written as DNA, the CDR3 is TGTGCCAGCAGATCATCAACGAACACCGGGGAGCTGTTTTTT. The full variable domain, its missing parts supplied by reference TRBV7-2 and TRBJ2-2, is GAGVSQSPSNKVTEKGKDVELRCDPISGHTALYWYRQSLGQGLEFLIYFQGNSAPDKSGLPSDRFSAERTGGSVSTLTIQRTQQEDSAVYLCASRSSTNTGELFFGEGSRLTVL.

At least ten counts were recorded for this clonotype. V and J are TRBV11-2 and TRBJ1-1; the D is unclear. The V gene's germline CDR1 is SGHAT and CDR2 FQNNGV. Trimming shortened V by 6 bases and J by 0 bases, and 8 bases separated the two germline ends. The CDR3 sequence is 13 residues long. The CDR3 loop is CASSRLVNTEAFF. The CDR3 DNA reads as TGTGCCAGCAGTAGACTGGTGAACACTGAAGCTTTCTTT.

The rearrangement joins TRBV11-2 to TRBJ1-2, with D perhaps TRBD1 (5 bases). Trimming shortened V by 4 bases and J by 4 bases, and 13 bases separated the two germline ends. Germline CDR1 reads SGHAT; CDR2 reads FQNNGV. The CDR3 sequence is 14 residues long. CDR3 DNA: TGTGCCAGCAGCTCCCTTCAGGGCATCTATGGCTACACCTTC. This translates into CASSSLQGIYGYTF.

This clonotype was detected many times. V usage is TRBV11-2 and J usage is TRBJ2-5; TRBD2 might be the D (6 bases). The CDR3 loop spans 16 amino acids. CDR1 and CDR2 (germline): SGHAT, FQNNGV. The V end lost 2 bases, the J end lost 4 bases, and 17 bases lay between the germline ends. The CDR3 coding sequence is TGTGCCAGCAGCTTAAGGTTGTTGGGAGGTGGAGAGACCCAGTACTTC. It translates to CASSLRLLGGGETQYF.

Ten or more counts support this clonotype. The chain recombines TRBV29-1 with TRBJ2-5; D is undetermined. Germline V gene sequence: CDR1 SQVTM, CDR2 ANQGSEA. The CDR3 is 11 amino acids. Trimming removed 7 bases at V and 1 base at J, with 7 bases between. The CDR3 here is CSATVQETQYF. For the CDR3, the DNA is TGCAGCGCCACGGTCCAAGAGACCCAGTACTTC.

The chain links TRBV6-5 to TRBJ1-4; a weak D match, TRBD1 (6 bases). The CDR3 covers 15 residues. The germline V gene encodes CDR1 MNHEY and CDR2 SVGAGI. Trimming cost V 2 bases and J 3 bases, with 10 bases left between them. The CDR3 is CASSYNRAPNEKLFF. In DNA form, the CDR3 reads TGTGCCAGCAGTTACAACAGGGCGCCTAATGAAAAACTGTTTTTT.

The J gene is TRBJ2-5, the V gene TRBV6-2 or TRBV6-3; D might be TRBD2 (7 bases). Germline loops: CDR1 MNHEY, CDR2 SVGEGT. V was pared by 7 bases and J by 5 bases, with 11 bases between. CDR3 length: 12 residues. The DNA for the CDR3 is TGTGCCAGCACCGCGGGGGCTGAGACCCAGTACTTC. It is translated as CASTAGAETQYF.

This clonotype has more than one count but fewer than ten. This sequence joins TRBV3-1 and TRBJ1-6; possibly TRBD1 for D (6 bases). The CDR3 totals 14 residues. Trimming left V 3 bases short and J 6 bases short, with 9 bases between. CDR1 and CDR2 (germline): LGHDT, YNNKEL (reference sequence). The CDR3 here is CASSHGQSNSPLHF. CDR3 in DNA: TGTGCCAGCAGCCACGGACAGAGTAATTCACCCCTCCACTTT. The variable domain in full, with the rest retrieved from reference TRBV3-1 and TRBJ1-6, is DTAVSQTPKYLVTQMGNDKSIKCEQNLGHDTMYWYKQDSKKFLKIMFSYNNKELIINETVPNRFSPKSPDKAHLNLHINSLELGDSAVYFCASSHGQSNSPLHFGNGTRLTVT.

The chain recombines TRBV24-1 with TRBJ2-3; 11 nucleotides match TRBD2. This CDR3 has 15 residues. Trimming at V came to 3 bases and at J to 4 bases, leaving 2 bases not matched to a gene. Germline V gene lookup returns CDR1 KGHDR and CDR2 SFDVKD. This CDR3 is CATSDLAGGPDTQYF. CDR3 nucleotide sequence: TGTGCCACCAGTGATCTAGCGGGGGGACCAGATACGCAGTATTTT.

This clonotype was seen a few times. CDR3 protein: CSARDPGHADSNQPQHF. The CDR3 DNA is TGCAGTGCTAGAGATCCGGGACATGCCGATAGCAATCAGCCCCAGCATTTT. V gene TRBV20-1 combines with J gene TRBJ1-5; tentative D call: TRBD1 (6 bases). In germline, CDR1 is DFQATT, CDR2 SNEGSKA (reference sequence). The length of the CDR3 is 17 residues. Deletions cut 0 bases from V and 0 bases from J, with 15 bases between.